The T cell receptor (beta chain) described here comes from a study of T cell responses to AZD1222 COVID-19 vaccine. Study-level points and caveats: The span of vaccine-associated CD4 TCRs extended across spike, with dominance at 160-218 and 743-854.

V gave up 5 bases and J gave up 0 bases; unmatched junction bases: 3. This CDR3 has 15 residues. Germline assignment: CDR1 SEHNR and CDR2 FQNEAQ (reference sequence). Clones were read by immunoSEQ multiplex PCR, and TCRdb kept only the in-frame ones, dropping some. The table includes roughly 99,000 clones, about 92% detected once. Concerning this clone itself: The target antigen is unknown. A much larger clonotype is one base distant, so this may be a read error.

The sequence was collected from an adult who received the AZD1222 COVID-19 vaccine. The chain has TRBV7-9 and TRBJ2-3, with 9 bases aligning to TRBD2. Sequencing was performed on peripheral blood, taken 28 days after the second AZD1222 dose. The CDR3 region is CASSLTSGSTDTQYF. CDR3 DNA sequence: TGTGCCAGCAGCCTAACTAGCGGGAGCACAGATACGCAGTATTTT.